A selection of T cell receptor beta chains follows, all from one sample in a study of blood T cells in healthy people across ages. TCRdb processed the 5' RACE reads anew with MiXCR; each CDR3 protein has one entry. The sample lists 750,000 to 950,000 distinct CDR3 sequences; about 28% were seen once. Another study also made use of these data, one on T cells of mothers and their children.

Sequenced sample: blood. These receptors all stem from a woman between 40 and 50 years old in good health. The CDR3 runs from the conserved cysteine through the conserved F or W. The D gene is left open where the match is weak. For some rows the clone size is stated as once, few or many, or as a class when expanded; others skip it.

V gene	clone size	D gene	CDR3 length	J gene	CDR3 protein	CDR3 DNA
TRBV6-1	many	TRBD2	14	TRBJ2-7	CASRERGAQHEQYF	TGTGCCAGCAGGGAGCGGGGGGCCCAGCACGAGCAGTACTTC
TRBV5-1	-	-	14	TRBJ2-1	CASSWGASYNEQFF	TGCGCCAGCAGCTGGGGGGCTTCCTACAATGAGCAGTTCTTC
TRBV9	few	TRBD1	15	TRBJ2-5	CASSSSGTGRETQYF	TGTGCCAGCAGCTCCTCCGGGACAGGGAGAGAGACCCAGTACTTC
TRBV3-1	-	-	14	TRBJ2-1	CASSQGLQDYEQFF	TGTGCCAGCAGCCAAGGATTACAGGATTACGAGCAGTTCTTC
TRBV20-1	-	-	14	TRBJ2-3	CSASRPVITDTQYF	TGCAGTGCTTCCCGACCGGTAATCACAGATACGCAGTATTTT
TRBV7-8	few	-	16	TRBJ1-4	CASSPLVRPGGEKLFF	TGTGCCAGCAGCCCCCTAGTCCGGCCGGGGGGTGAAAAACTGTTTTTT
TRBV28	-	-	14	TRBJ1-5	CVSRPPRTNQPQHF	TGTGTCAGCCGACCCCCCAGGACGAATCAGCCCCAGCATTTT
TRBV6-5	many	-	14	TRBJ2-4	CASSYSIRENIQYF	TGTGCCAGCAGTTACTCGATCCGGGAAAACATTCAGTACTTC
TRBV4-1	many	TRBD2	17	TRBJ2-5	CASSPDGLESFSETQYF	TGCGCCAGCAGCCCCGACGGACTAGAGTCATTCTCAGAGACCCAGTACTTC
TRBV5-1	few	-	14	TRBJ1-1	CASSPGTRETEAFF	TGCGCCAGCAGCCCGGGGACTCGGGAGACTGAAGCTTTCTTT
TRBV12-3/TRBV12-4	-	-	15	TRBJ1-5	CASSLDRLFNQPQHF	TGTGCCAGCAGTTTAGACAGGCTCTTTAATCAGCCCCAGCATTTT
TRBV7-3	-	-	15	TRBJ2-2	CASSLQAGITGELFF	TGTGCCAGCAGCTTACAGGCAGGAATCACCGGGGAGCTGTTTTTT
TRBV4-3	few	-	15	TRBJ2-2	CASSPAWGATGELFF	TGCGCCAGCAGTCCGGCCTGGGGAGCTACCGGGGAGCTGTTTTTT
TRBV28	-	-	12	TRBJ1-2	CASSLRVRGYTF	TGTGCCAGCAGTTTAAGGGTTCGTGGCTACACCTTC
TRBV9	once	-	15	TRBJ2-5	CASSVDPSRGGEQYF	TGTGCCAGCAGCGTAGATCCTAGCAGGGGCGGTGAGCAGTACTTC
TRBV29-1	many	TRBD1	13	TRBJ2-4	CSGKQGGKNIQYF	TGCAGCGGAAAACAGGGGGGCAAAAACATTCAGTACTTC
TRBV4-1	few	TRBD2	16	TRBJ2-1	CASSFTSGGGDNEQFF	TGCGCCAGCAGTTTCACTAGCGGGGGGGGAGACAATGAGCAGTTCTTC
TRBV7-3	many	-	14	TRBJ1-1	CASSLQGWDTEAFF	TGTGCCAGCAGCTTACAGGGTTGGGACACTGAAGCTTTCTTT
TRBV6-6	-	-	13	TRBJ1-5	CASSPPSNQPQHF	TGTGCCAGCAGTCCACCCTCCAATCAGCCCCAGCATTTT
TRBV28	-	-	14	TRBJ1-5	CASSKTNLYQPQHF	TGTGCCAGCAGTAAAACTAATCTTTATCAGCCCCAGCATTTT
TRBV11-2	few	TRBD1	17	TRBJ1-1	CASSSLRGRRSGFEAFF	TGTGCCAGCAGCTCGCTCAGGGGGCGCCGGTCCGGCTTTGAAGCTTTCTTT
TRBV5-1	few	TRBD1	15	TRBJ2-1	CASSLGDRRNNEQFF	TGCGCCAGCAGCTTGGGGGACAGGCGAAACAATGAGCAGTTCTTC
TRBV7-2	few	-	14	TRBJ2-3	CASSLARGKDTQYF	TGTGCCAGCAGCTTAGCGCGGGGTAAAGATACGCAGTATTTT
TRBV28	few	-	12	TRBJ2-1	CASSFQGGEQFF	TGTGCCAGCAGTTTCCAGGGCGGTGAGCAGTTCTTC
TRBV29-1	many	TRBD2	14	TRBJ2-1	CSVGPGGTYNEQFF	TGCAGCGTTGGGCCCGGGGGGACCTACAATGAGCAGTTCTTC
TRBV9	-	-	15	TRBJ2-7	CASSEGGGGYYEQYF	TGTGCCAGCAGCGAGGGAGGAGGGGGATATTACGAGCAGTACTTC
TRBV7-2	-	-	14	TRBJ2-7	CASSLDTRQGPNAF	TGTGCCAGCAGCTTAGATACCCGCCAGGGCCCAAACGCCTTC
TRBV3-1	many	-	13	TRBJ2-5	CASIQRYQETQYF	TGTGCCAGCATCCAAAGGTACCAAGAGACCCAGTACTTC
TRBV28	few	-	15	TRBJ2-7	CASSLPRRGSYEQYF	TGTGCCAGCAGTTTGCCCAGGCGGGGCTCCTACGAGCAGTACTTC
TRBV24-1	few	-	15	TRBJ2-7	CATSDGPGTHYEQYF	TGTGCCACCAGTGATGGCCCGGGGACACACTACGAGCAGTACTTC
TRBV24-1	few	TRBD1	15	TRBJ1-1	CATESTGTVNTEAFF	TGTGCCACCGAATCTACCGGGACAGTGAACACTGAAGCTTTCTTT
TRBV20-1	-	TRBD2	13	TRBJ2-2	CSASPSGGVELFF	TGCAGTGCTAGTCCTAGCGGGGGGGTGGAGCTGTTTTTT
TRBV12-3/TRBV12-4	many	-	13	TRBJ1-2	CASSWDRNYGYTF	TGTGCCAGCAGTTGGGACCGAAACTATGGCTACACCTTC
TRBV7-9	many	-	15	TRBJ2-5	CASSLGGGLEETQYF	TGTGCCAGCAGCTTAGGTGGGGGGCTCGAAGAGACCCAGTACTTC
TRBV12-3/TRBV12-4	once	-	14	TRBJ2-2	CASSFETVSGELFF	TGTGCCAGCAGTTTTGAGACAGTCTCAGGGGAGCTGTTTTTT
TRBV6-6	-	-	15	TRBJ2-2	CASSRVGFMAGELFF	TGTGCCAGCAGTCGGGTTGGGTTTATGGCCGGGGAGCTGTTTTTT
TRBV10-3	many	-	13	TRBJ2-1	CAISEQTANEQFF	TGTGCCATCAGTGAGCAGACCGCCAATGAGCAGTTCTTC
TRBV20-1	many	TRBD1	15	TRBJ1-6	CSAVTGRGYNSPLHF	TGCAGTGCTGTGACAGGGAGAGGCTATAATTCACCCCTCCACTTT
TRBV6-2/TRBV6-3	many	TRBD1	16	TRBJ2-7	CASSRYAGTGAYEQYF	TGTGCCAGCAGTCGCTACGCCGGGACAGGGGCCTACGAGCAGTACTTC
TRBV2	-	-	14	TRBJ1-1	CASRAGLSGVEAFF	TGTGCCAGCAGGGCAGGGTTGAGTGGGGTTGAAGCTTTCTTT